The rows below give T cell receptor beta chains drawn from one sample of a study of CD8+CD57+ T cells in acquired aplastic anemia. TCRdb itself ran the reads through MiXCR, one entry per CDR3 protein. The sample has some 150,000 distinct CDR3 sequences, roughly two fifths seen once. The sequenced sample consisted of sorted CD4+, CD8+, or CD8+CD57+ T cells (not recorded which) from PBMCs. The origin of the receptors is a human donor in good health, serving as a control. Both conserved end residues are part of each CDR3. D genes are given only for firm matches.

D gene: .
J gene: TRBJ2-5
CDR3 length: 14
V gene: TRBV5-1
CDR3 protein: CASSLETVKETQYF

D gene: .
J gene: TRBJ1-1
CDR3 length: 16
V gene: TRBV5-6
CDR3 protein: CASSLSPSPLNTEAFF

D gene: .
J gene: TRBJ2-1
CDR3 length: 14
V gene: TRBV9
CDR3 protein: CASSVGLALNEQFF

D gene: TRBD1
J gene: TRBJ1-2
CDR3 length: 15
V gene: TRBV10-3
CDR3 protein: CAISGPGQGAYGCTF

D gene: TRBD2
J gene: TRBJ2-7
CDR3 length: 16
V gene: TRBV12-3/TRBV12-4
CDR3 protein: CASLPSGRALSYEQYF

D gene: TRBD1
J gene: TRBJ1-1
CDR3 length: 14
V gene: TRBV2
CDR3 protein: CASTPTGRNTEAFF

D gene: .
J gene: TRBJ2-7
CDR3 length: 13
V gene: TRBV24-1
CDR3 protein: CATSRPSSYGQYF

D gene: TRBD2
J gene: TRBJ2-1
CDR3 length: 14
V gene: TRBV20-1
CDR3 protein: CSADRAGGPREQFF

D gene: .
J gene: TRBJ1-6
CDR3 length: 13
V gene: TRBV2
CDR3 protein: CAISESAGAALHF

D gene: .
J gene: TRBJ2-1
CDR3 length: 16
V gene: TRBV4-1
CDR3 protein: CASSQGPNFPYNEQLF

D gene: TRBD1
J gene: TRBJ2-5
CDR3 length: 13
V gene: TRBV15
CDR3 protein: CATSRDRGETQYF

D gene: TRBD1
J gene: TRBJ1-2
CDR3 length: 16
V gene: TRBV18
CDR3 protein: CASSPGQGARVYGYTF

D gene: TRBD2
J gene: TRBJ2-5
CDR3 length: 17
V gene: TRBV6-2/TRBV6-3
CDR3 protein: CASSPRPSGGAWETQYF

D gene: TRBD2
J gene: TRBJ2-7
CDR3 length: 14
V gene: TRBV28
CDR3 protein: CASSRSGGDYEQYF

D gene: .
J gene: TRBJ1-6
CDR3 length: 17
V gene: TRBV19
CDR3 protein: CASSILRSGAYNSPLHF

D gene: .
J gene: TRBJ1-1
CDR3 length: 11
V gene: TRBV5-6
CDR3 protein: CASSLEVEAFF

D gene: .
J gene: TRBJ1-5
CDR3 length: 15
V gene: TRBV11-2
CDR3 protein: CASSFDGGTNQPQHF

D gene: .
J gene: TRBJ1-4
CDR3 length: 14
V gene: TRBV2
CDR3 protein: CASSEAGGREKLFF

D gene: .
J gene: TRBJ2-1
CDR3 length: 14
V gene: TRBV19
CDR3 protein: CASSILAANNEQFF

D gene: .
J gene: TRBJ2-5
CDR3 length: 13
V gene: TRBV7-7
CDR3 protein: CASSFGGAETQYF

D gene: TRBD2
J gene: TRBJ2-7
CDR3 length: 14
V gene: TRBV7-9
CDR3 protein: CASSLAGTNYEQYF

D gene: TRBD1
J gene: TRBJ1-2
CDR3 length: 15
V gene: TRBV5-4
CDR3 protein: CASSLGTEKNYGYTF

D gene: .
J gene: TRBJ1-1
CDR3 length: 13
V gene: TRBV2
CDR3 protein: CASSVQGNTEAFF

D gene: TRBD1
J gene: TRBJ1-2
CDR3 length: 15
V gene: TRBV19
CDR3 protein: CASSTGQGLFYGYTF

D gene: TRBD1
J gene: TRBJ2-7
CDR3 length: 13
V gene: TRBV19
CDR3 protein: CAASGTVSYEQYF

D gene: .
J gene: TRBJ2-7
CDR3 length: 12
V gene: TRBV10-1
CDR3 protein: CARKGEYYEQYF

D gene: .
J gene: TRBJ2-6
CDR3 length: 16
V gene: TRBV5-1
CDR3 protein: CASSLERSSGANVLTF

D gene: TRBD2
J gene: TRBJ2-4
CDR3 length: 13
V gene: TRBV20-1
CDR3 protein: CSARVASGNIQYF

D gene: .
J gene: TRBJ2-3
CDR3 length: 15
V gene: TRBV12-3/TRBV12-4
CDR3 protein: CASSLGGSWTDTQYF

D gene: TRBD1
J gene: TRBJ2-2
CDR3 length: 17
V gene: TRBV6-2/TRBV6-3
CDR3 protein: CASSYSRQGAYTGELFF

D gene: TRBD2
J gene: TRBJ2-3
CDR3 length: 17
V gene: TRBV5-6
CDR3 protein: CASSPGTSGGATDTQYF

D gene: .
J gene: TRBJ2-3
CDR3 length: 15
V gene: TRBV5-1
CDR3 protein: CASRLAPGTTDTQYF